This TCR beta chain was sequenced for a study of T cells after yellow fever vaccination. Study context: CD3, CD45RA, CCR7 and CD95 defined the sorted EM, EMRA, CM and Tscm memory subsets.

After removal of 7 bases from V and 2 bases from J, the junction contained 8 bases not matched to a gene. The CDR3 totals 14 residues. Germline assignment: CDR1 DFQATT and CDR2 SNEGSKA (reference sequence). Study conclusions and caveats: The study found a weaker secondary response that peaked faster, day 5 versus 15.

This clonotype has just a few counts. TCRdb re-derived calls from the 5' RACE reads in MiXCR, one entry per CDR3 protein. The sample records around 30,000 distinct CDR3 sequences, just under 6.5% being singletons. The chain recombines TRBV20-1 with TRBJ1-1; TRBD1 matches 9 bases. The input for sequencing was PBMCs, either bulk or a sorted T-cell subset (CD4+, CD8+, memory, or dextramer-sorted; not recorded which), taken on the day of the yellow fever booster vaccination. The source is a young man who received the YFV17D yellow fever vaccine. CDR3 nucleotide sequence: TGCAGTGTGGGACAGGGACAGCTCAACACTGAAGCTTTCTTT. As protein: CSVGQGQLNTEAFF.